This T cell receptor (beta chain) was recovered during a study of shared clonotypes between healthy human individuals. Study at large: Researchers assigned three CD4 naive, three CD4 memory, two CD8 naive and one CD8 memory plate to each donor.

Produced via immunoSEQ multiplex PCR; TCRdb's table is partial and in-frame only. The table shows about 1 million clones, with around 75% occurring only once. Findings and limits, study-wide: For naive CD4 cells, around 5% of clonotypes were shared across a few donors. Non-shared clonotypes showed lower generation probabilities than clonotypes common to all four donors.

The V end was cut by 2 bases, the J end by 2 bases, with 8 bases between. Per the germline V gene, CDR1 is SGHRS and CDR2 is YFSETQ. CDR3 size: 14 residues. As regards this clone: The antigen is not known.

Sequenced: memory CD4+ T cells sorted from blood. This sample's subset: CD45RA-negative fraction. J is TRBJ1-5 and V is TRBV5-1; D call uncertain. The receptor was isolated from a man aged 18 to 29 in good health. CDR3 protein: CASSFGGRNQPQHF. CDR3 DNA: TGCGCCAGCAGCTTTGGAGGGCGCAATCAGCCCCAGCATTTT. Drawing the rest from reference TRBV5-1 and TRBJ1-5, the complete variable domain is KAGVTQTPRYLIKTRGQQVTLSCSPISGHRSVSWYQQTPGQGLQFLFEYFSETQRNKGNFPGRFSGRQFSNSRSEMNVSTLELGDSALYLCASSFGGRNQPQHFGDGTRLSIL.